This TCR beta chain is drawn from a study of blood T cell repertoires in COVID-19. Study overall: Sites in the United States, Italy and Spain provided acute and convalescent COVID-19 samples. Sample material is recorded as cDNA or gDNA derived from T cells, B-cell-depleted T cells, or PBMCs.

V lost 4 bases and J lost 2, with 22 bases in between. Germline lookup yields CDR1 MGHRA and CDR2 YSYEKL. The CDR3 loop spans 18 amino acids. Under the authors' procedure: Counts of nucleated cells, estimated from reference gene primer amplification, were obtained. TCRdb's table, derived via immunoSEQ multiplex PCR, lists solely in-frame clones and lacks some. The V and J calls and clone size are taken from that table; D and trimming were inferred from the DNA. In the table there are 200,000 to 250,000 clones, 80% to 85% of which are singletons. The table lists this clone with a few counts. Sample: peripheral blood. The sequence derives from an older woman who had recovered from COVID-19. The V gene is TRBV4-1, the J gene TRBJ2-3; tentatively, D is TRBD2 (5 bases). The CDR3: CASSPGRGMRTATDTQYF. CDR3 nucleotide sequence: TGCGCCAGCAGCCCAGGACGTGGGATGCGGACTGCCACAGATACGCAGTATTTT.